Listed below are T cell receptor beta chains from one sample, sequenced in a study of molecular identifiers for immune sequencing clone quantification. From the PCR reads, TCRdb called clonotypes with MiXCR, one entry per CDR3 protein. Of a few hundred thousand distinct CDR3 sequences in the sample, about a quarter are singletons; the top ten hold 0.7% to 0.95%. Sequencing was done on a sample of naive CD8+ T cells from blood, with Jurkat cell RNA spiked in. These receptors originate from a human donor in good health. Some libraries in this study had Jurkat cell RNA spiked in. Both conserved end residues are part of each CDR3. D genes are given only for firm matches. The size of a clone is reported for some rows only, either as once, few or many, or as a class for expanded clones.

v_gene	j_gene	d_gene	abundance	CDR3aa	CDR3nt
TRBV7-8	TRBJ2-3	TRBD1	.	CASSSGQGIYSTDTQYF	TGTGCCAGCAGCTCGGGACAGGGGATCTATAGCACAGATACGCAGTATTTT
TRBV4-3	TRBJ1-6	.	.	CASSQQTGGNSPLHF	TGCGCCAGCAGCCAACAGACGGGGGGGAATTCACCCCTCCACTTT
TRBV2	TRBJ1-1	.	many	CASSGTVNTEAFF	TGTGCCAGCAGTGGGACAGTGAACACTGAAGCTTTCTTT
TRBV7-9	TRBJ2-4	.	few	CASSPPAGIAKNIQYF	TGTGCCAGCAGCCCCCCAGCGGGCATAGCCAAAAACATTCAGTACTTC
TRBV20-1	TRBJ2-1	.	.	CSARGGGEYNEQFF	TGCAGTGCCAGGGGAGGGGGGGAGTACAATGAGCAGTTCTTC
TRBV7-6	TRBJ1-2	.	.	CASSQSRGRGYTF	TGTGCCAGCAGCCAATCCAGGGGTCGTGGCTACACCTTC
TRBV6-1	TRBJ2-3	.	many	CASSEEGWTADTQYF	TGTGCCAGCAGTGAAGAGGGGTGGACCGCGGATACGCAGTATTTT
TRBV6-6	TRBJ2-5	TRBD2	once	CAGRYGAGGQETQYF	TGTGCCGGCCGTTATGGAGCGGGGGGGCAAGAGACCCAGTACTTC
TRBV4-3	TRBJ2-7	TRBD2	few	CASSQGRWGGEQYF	TGCGCCAGCAGCCAGGGACGATGGGGGGGGGAGCAGTACTTC
TRBV20-1	TRBJ2-5	TRBD2	.	CSARVGALAGKYQETQYF	TGCAGTGCTAGAGTGGGGGCCCTAGCGGGAAAGTACCAAGAGACCCAGTACTTC
TRBV4-3	TRBJ2-4	.	many	CASSQDRQIHIQYF	TGCGCCAGCAGCCAAGATCGGCAGATTCACATTCAGTACTTC
TRBV27	TRBJ2-7	TRBD1	few	CASRQGQWPRYEQYF	TGTGCCAGCAGGCAGGGACAGTGGCCCAGGTACGAGCAGTACTTC
TRBV24-1	TRBJ1-5	.	many	CATSGVGPDQPQHF	TGTGCCACCAGTGGTGTCGGTCCCGATCAGCCCCAGCATTTT
TRBV6-5	TRBJ2-6	.	many	CASSPVGANVLTF	TGTGCCAGCAGTCCTGTGGGGGCCAACGTCCTGACTTTC
TRBV2	TRBJ1-1	.	many	CASSISINTEAFF	TGTGCCAGCAGTATTTCCATAAACACTGAAGCTTTCTTT
TRBV7-9	TRBJ2-1	TRBD1	few	CASSFKTGVLSYNEQFF	TGTGCCAGCAGCTTTAAGACAGGGGTCCTCTCCTACAATGAGCAGTTCTTC
TRBV7-9	TRBJ2-7	TRBD2	many	CASSLGTSGGVYEQYF	TGTGCCAGCAGCCTCGGGACTAGCGGAGGGGTATACGAGCAGTACTTC
TRBV4-1	TRBJ1-5	.	few	CASSQEEGIVAQPQHF	TGCGCCAGCAGCCAAGAGGAGGGTATCGTGGCTCAGCCCCAGCATTTT
TRBV7-2	TRBJ2-7	TRBD2	many	CASSLGRGGPYEQYF	TGTGCCAGCAGCTTAGGACGGGGGGGCCCGTACGAGCAGTACTTC
TRBV28	TRBJ2-5	.	few	CASRMDLPTETQYF	TGTGCCAGCAGGATGGACCTTCCTACGGAGACCCAGTACTTC
TRBV6-5	TRBJ2-7	.	many	CASSYSRSAYEQYF	TGTGCCAGCAGTTACTCGCGGTCGGCCTACGAGCAGTACTTC
TRBV15	TRBJ2-7	.	many	CATSRDAYEQYF	TGTGCCACCAGCAGAGACGCCTACGAGCAGTACTTC
TRBV19	TRBJ1-1	.	few	CASSIGTRGDTEAFF	TGTGCCAGTAGTATCGGGACAAGGGGAGACACTGAAGCTTTCTTT
TRBV6-2/TRBV6-3	TRBJ2-7	TRBD1	few	CAIRTGGVYEQYF	TGTGCCATCAGGACAGGGGGCGTCTACGAGCAGTACTTC
TRBV5-6	TRBJ2-7	TRBD2	few	CASSLGGELSSYEQYF	TGTGCCAGCAGCCTCGGGGGGGAGCTGAGCTCCTACGAGCAGTACTTC
TRBV4-2	TRBJ2-1	TRBD1	few	CASDTGTAYNEQFF	TGTGCCAGCGATACCGGGACAGCCTACAATGAGCAGTTCTTC
TRBV20-1	TRBJ2-3	TRBD2	.	CSARWGGEVTDTQYF	TGCAGTGCTAGATGGGGGGGAGAAGTAACAGATACGCAGTATTTT
TRBV29-1	TRBJ2-2	TRBD1	.	CSVPGQGTPNTGELFF	TGCAGCGTACCGGGACAGGGGACACCGAACACCGGGGAGCTGTTTTTT
TRBV27	TRBJ2-2	.	.	CVSSLWHATGELFF	TGTGTCAGCAGTTTATGGCATGCCACCGGGGAGCTGTTTTTT
TRBV15	TRBJ2-3	TRBD1	.	CATGTGQGWADTQYF	TGTGCCACCGGCACGGGACAGGGGTGGGCAGATACGCAGTATTTT
TRBV18	TRBJ2-6	TRBD1	.	CASSLTGPHTSGANVLTF	TGTGCCAGCTCCTTGACAGGGCCACATACCTCTGGGGCCAACGTCCTGACTTTC
TRBV5-8	TRBJ2-5	TRBD2	many	CASQHPTSGQIIQETQYF	TGTGCCAGCCAACACCCGACTAGCGGGCAGATCATTCAGGAGACCCAGTACTTC
TRBV11-1	TRBJ1-1	.	many	CASSLSKNTEAFF	TGTGCCAGCAGTTTATCGAAGAACACTGAAGCTTTCTTT
TRBV4-2	TRBJ2-5	.	many	CASSQATGETQYF	TGTGCCAGCAGCCAAGCAACCGGTGAGACCCAGTACTTC
TRBV7-9	TRBJ2-2	.	few	CASSAGFVAGELFF	TGTGCCAGCAGCGCAGGGTTTGTCGCCGGGGAGCTGTTTTTT
TRBV7-9	TRBJ2-7	.	.	CASSPWDALSYEQYF	TGTGCCAGCAGTCCCTGGGACGCCCTCTCCTACGAGCAGTACTTC
TRBV6-6	TRBJ2-5	TRBD2	many	CASSRTSGGPQETQYF	TGTGCCAGCAGTCGGACTAGCGGGGGGCCCCAAGAGACCCAGTACTTC
TRBV7-9	TRBJ1-2	.	many	CASSLAMSDFNYGYTF	TGTGCCAGCAGCTTAGCGATGTCAGACTTTAACTATGGCTACACCTTC
TRBV7-8	TRBJ2-1	.	many	CASSSRTVNNEQFF	TGTGCCAGCAGCTCGAGGACAGTCAACAATGAGCAGTTCTTC
TRBV24-1	TRBJ2-2	.	few	CATSETRHTGELFF	TGTGCCACCAGTGAAACTAGGCACACCGGGGAGCTGTTTTTT
TRBV20-1	TRBJ1-6	TRBD1	.	CSARDDRAGAYNSPLHF	TGCAGTGCTAGAGATGACAGGGCGGGTGCCTATAATTCACCCCTCCACTTT
TRBV28	TRBJ1-5	TRBD1	few	CASSPGTGGKYSNQPQHF	TGTGCCAGCAGCCCCGGGACAGGGGGAAAATATAGCAATCAGCCCCAGCATTTT
TRBV7-8	TRBJ2-7	TRBD1	.	CASSRTNRGHEQYF	TGTGCCAGCAGCCGCACCAACAGGGGCCACGAGCAGTACTTC
TRBV5-1	TRBJ1-1	.	.	CASSLASASAPVAFF	TGCGCCAGCAGCTTGGCCTCTGCGTCCGCTCCCGTAGCTTTCTTT
TRBV10-2	TRBJ1-3	.	.	CVSKDLKNVFPPEVRLYF	TGCGTCAGCAAGGACCTGAAAAACGTGTTCCCACCCGAGGTCCGATTATATTTT
TRBV9	TRBJ2-3	.	.	CASSPWTASGTDTQYF	TGTGCCAGCAGCCCCTGGACCGCCTCAGGCACAGATACGCAGTATTTT
TRBV4-1	TRBJ2-2	TRBD1	few	CASSPGQGSGTGELFF	TGCGCCAGCAGCCCAGGACAGGGCTCGGGCACCGGGGAGCTGTTTTTT
TRBV30	TRBJ1-1	.	many	CAWSTGVGPPEAFF	TGTGCCTGGAGCACTGGGGTCGGCCCTCCTGAAGCTTTCTTT
TRBV23-1	TRBJ1-6	.	.	CASQKPNFVPGYNSPLHF	TGCGCCAGCCAAAAACCCAACTTCGTGCCGGGCTATAATTCACCCCTCCACTTT
TRBV7-9	TRBJ1-4	.	many	CASSLQGNTNEKLFF	TGTGCCAGCAGCCTACAGGGTAACACTAATGAAAAACTGTTTTTT
TRBV29-1	TRBJ2-2	TRBD1	many	CSVQGARFKDTGELFF	TGCAGCGTTCAGGGGGCACGGTTTAAAGACACCGGGGAGCTGTTTTTT
TRBV5-1	TRBJ1-1	.	.	CASSFFRAMTGDTEAFF	TGCGCCAGCAGCTTTTTTCGGGCAATGACAGGAGACACTGAAGCTTTCTTT